This is a list of T cell receptor beta chains from one sample in a study of spatial heterogeneity in lung cancer. In TCRdb, the 5' RACE reads were re-called with MiXCR into one record per CDR3 protein. The data show about 85,000 distinct CDR3 sequences, about 20% seen once. The specimen was PBMCs, collected at surgery. Receptors originate from a male donor with early-stage non-small cell lung cancer. CDR3s include the opening cysteine and the closing phenylalanine or tryptophan. A D gene is named only where the DNA matches it firmly. Expanded clones are given a class, and other clones once, few, many or no size at all.

>TRBV29-1|few|TRBD1|TRBJ1-1
CSAHRGANTEAFF
TGCAGCGCTCACAGGGGAGCGAACACTGAAGCTTTCTTT
>TRBV7-9|NA|NA|TRBJ1-1
CASSPPTERNEAFF
TGTGCCAGCAGCCCACCCACAGAGAGGAATGAAGCTTTCTTT
>TRBV6-1|few|NA|TRBJ1-1
CASSVSSLSNTEAFF
TGTGCCAGCAGTGTTTCTTCGCTTTCGAACACTGAAGCTTTCTTT
>TRBV12-3/TRBV12-4|NA|TRBD1|TRBJ2-7
CASSKAGTEEQYF
TGTGCCAGCAGTAAAGCCGGGACAGAAGAGCAGTACTTC
>TRBV7-2|many|TRBD1|TRBJ1-4
CASSTRTGTSLGEKLFF
TGTGCCAGCAGCACCCGGACAGGGACGAGCTTAGGTGAAAAACTGTTTTTT
>TRBV9|NA|NA|TRBJ2-2
CASTRGILGELFF
TGTGCCAGCACGCGTGGAATCTTGGGGGAGCTGTTTTTT
>TRBV20-1|NA|TRBD1|TRBJ2-3
CSAPRGGRTDTQYF
TGCAGTGCCCCGAGAGGGGGCCGCACAGATACGCAGTATTTT
>TRBV5-1|NA|NA|TRBJ2-3
CASSLGSGASTDTQYF
TGCGCCAGCAGCTTGGGTTCGGGAGCTAGCACAGATACGCAGTATTTT
>TRBV29-1|NA|NA|TRBJ2-2
CSARSSGGELFF
TGCAGCGCCCGGTCTTCGGGCGGGGAGCTGTTTTTT
>TRBV3-1|many|NA|TRBJ1-2
CASSHVTAPDTF
TGTGCCAGCAGCCATGTGACAGCCCCCGACACCTTC
>TRBV7-6|many|NA|TRBJ1-2
CASSLQGFYGYTF
TGTGCCAGCAGCTTACAGGGGTTCTATGGCTACACCTTC
>TRBV12-3/TRBV12-4|many|NA|TRBJ2-2
CASSLGGLNTGELFF
TGTGCCAGCAGTTTGGGCGGATTGAACACCGGGGAGCTGTTTTTT
>TRBV6-1|NA|NA|TRBJ2-7
CAISIQTGTASNF
TGTGCCATCTCTATACAGACCGGGACCGCGTCAAACTTC
>TRBV7-7|few|NA|TRBJ2-2
CASSLGLGHTGELFF
TGTGCTAGCAGCTTAGGTCTGGGTCACACCGGGGAGCTGTTTTTT
>TRBV2|few|TRBD1|TRBJ1-5
CASQGAIEPQHF
TGTGCCAGCCAGGGGGCGATTGAGCCCCAGCATTTT
>TRBV6-1|NA|NA|TRBJ2-4
CASSESAANKNIQYF
TGTGCCAGCAGTGAATCGGCAGCCAACAAAAACATTCAGTACTTC
>TRBV4-1|once|NA|TRBJ2-2
CASSQGVAGVTGELFF
TGCGCCAGCAGCCAAGGAGTGGCTGGGGTCACCGGGGAGCTGTTTTTT
>TRBV12-3/TRBV12-4|many|NA|TRBJ2-3
CASWDGPTDTQYF
TGTGCCAGCTGGGACGGTCCCACAGATACGCAGTATTTT
>TRBV2|NA|TRBD2|TRBJ2-5
CASSELRLAGRETQYF
TGTGCCAGCAGTGAACTTCGGCTAGCGGGAAGGGAGACCCAGTACTTC
>TRBV3-1|few|NA|TRBJ1-2
CASSQDGADYGYTF
TGTGCCAGCAGCCAAGATGGGGCAGACTATGGCTACACCTTC
>TRBV10-3|NA|TRBD1|TRBJ2-2
CAITGQVNTGELFF
TGTGCCATCACTGGACAGGTGAACACCGGGGAGCTGTTTTTT
>TRBV7-2|once|TRBD2|TRBJ2-1
CASSLEGLAGVFSYNEQFF
TGTGCCAGCAGCTTAGAAGGACTAGCGGGGGTGTTCTCCTACAATGAGCAGTTCTTC
>TRBV12-5|NA|NA|TRBJ2-3
CASTSEPLATDTQYF
TGTGCTAGTACCTCTGAACCTCTAGCAACAGATACGCAGTATTTT
>TRBV10-3|once|NA|TRBJ1-5
CAISESAGDQPQHF
TGTGCCATCAGTGAATCGGCAGGGGATCAGCCCCAGCATTTT
>TRBV29-1|NA|TRBD1|TRBJ2-2
CSVERQGGAGELFF
TGCAGCGTTGAGCGACAGGGGGGCGCCGGGGAGCTGTTTTTT
>TRBV9|few|NA|TRBJ1-1
CASSAGQGVGEAFF
TGTGCCAGCAGCGCGGGACAAGGGGTTGGTGAAGCTTTCTTT
>TRBV28|few|TRBD2|TRBJ2-1
CASSKLAGGLNEQFF
TGTGCCAGCAGTAAACTAGCGGGAGGGCTGAATGAGCAGTTCTTC
>TRBV5-1|many|NA|TRBJ2-7
CASSGGDGNYEQYF
TGCGCCAGCAGCGGCGGGGACGGAAACTACGAGCAGTACTTC
>TRBV27|NA|NA|TRBJ1-2
CASSLSKEGSYGYTF
TGTGCCAGCAGTTTATCGAAGGAGGGGTCCTATGGCTACACCTTC
>TRBV7-2|many|TRBD2|TRBJ2-5
CASSFPPGLAGGLGETQYF
TGTGCCAGCAGTTTCCCTCCGGGACTAGCGGGGGGGCTGGGCGAGACCCAGTACTTC
>TRBV7-3|few|TRBD1|TRBJ2-3
CASSPTGGLSTDTQYF
TGTGCCAGCAGCCCTACAGGGGGCCTGAGCACAGATACGCAGTATTTT
>TRBV28|many|TRBD1|TRBJ1-5
CASSKDRGLRPQHF
TGTGCCAGCAGTAAGGACAGGGGCTTAAGGCCCCAGCATTTT
>TRBV12-3/TRBV12-4|NA|TRBD2|TRBJ2-1
CASRPGLAGGPSYNEQFF
TGTGCCAGCAGACCGGGACTAGCGGGAGGGCCCTCCTACAATGAGCAGTTCTTC
>TRBV9|NA|TRBD2|TRBJ2-1
CASSVDASGSYNEQFF
TGTGCCAGCAGCGTAGATGCTAGCGGCTCCTACAATGAGCAGTTCTTC
>TRBV2|few|NA|TRBJ2-7
CASSVAKDIVQYF
TGTGCCAGCAGTGTCGCGAAAGACATCGTGCAGTACTTC
>TRBV12-3/TRBV12-4|few|NA|TRBJ2-3
CASSPWTGTSTDTQYF
TGTGCCAGCAGTCCCTGGACGGGTACTAGCACAGATACGCAGTATTTT
>TRBV18|NA|TRBD1|TRBJ2-4
CASSQGQGFQYF
TGTGCCAGCTCACAGGGACAGGGATTTCAGTACTTC
>TRBV5-4|few|NA|TRBJ1-2
CASSLVQGPYGYTF
TGTGCCAGCAGCTTGGTGCAGGGCCCATATGGCTACACCTTC
>TRBV7-2|few|NA|TRBJ2-1
CASSLAYEQFF
TGTGCCAGCAGCTTAGCTTATGAGCAGTTCTTC
>TRBV27|NA|NA|TRBJ2-3
CASSLYGTDTQYF
TGTGCCAGCAGTTTATACGGCACAGATACGCAGTATTTT
>TRBV5-5|many|NA|TRBJ2-7
CASSYGTLSYEQYF
TGTGCCAGCAGCTACGGGACACTCTCCTACGAGCAGTACTTC
>TRBV5-1|few|NA|TRBJ2-3
CASSVGSGTDTQYF
TGCGCCAGCAGCGTTGGTTCCGGTACAGATACGCAGTATTTT
>TRBV10-3|few|NA|TRBJ2-7
CAISPADIHSYEQYF
TGTGCCATCAGTCCCGCGGACATCCACTCCTACGAGCAGTACTTC
>TRBV29-1|few|NA|TRBJ2-7
CSVEENGLGHEQYF
TGCAGCGTTGAAGAGAACGGGTTGGGCCACGAGCAGTACTTC
>TRBV7-9|few|NA|TRBJ1-5
CASSLGNFGQPQHF
TGTGCCAGCAGCTTAGGGAATTTCGGGCAGCCCCAGCATTTT
>TRBV10-3|many|TRBD2|TRBJ2-5
CATLAGPGETQYF
TGTGCCACCCTAGCGGGGCCCGGAGAGACCCAGTACTTC